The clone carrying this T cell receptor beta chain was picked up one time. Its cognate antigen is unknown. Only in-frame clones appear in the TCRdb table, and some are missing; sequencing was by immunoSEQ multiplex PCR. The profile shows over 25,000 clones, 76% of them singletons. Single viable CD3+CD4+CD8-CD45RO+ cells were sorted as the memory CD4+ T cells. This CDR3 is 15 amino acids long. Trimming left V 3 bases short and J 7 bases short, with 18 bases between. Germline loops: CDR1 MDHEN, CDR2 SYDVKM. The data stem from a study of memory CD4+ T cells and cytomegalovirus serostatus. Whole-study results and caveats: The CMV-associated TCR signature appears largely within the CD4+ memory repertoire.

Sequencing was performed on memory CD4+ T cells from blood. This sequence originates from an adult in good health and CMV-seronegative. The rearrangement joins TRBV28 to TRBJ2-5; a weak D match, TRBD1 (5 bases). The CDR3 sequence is CASSFFGQIGVTQYF. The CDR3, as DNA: TGTGCCAGCAGTTTCTTCGGGCAGATAGGGGTGACCCAGTACTTC.